The 18 T cell receptor beta chains listed next were all sequenced from one sample in a study of follicular helper T cells after annual influenza vaccination. Time point of the sample: 2014-2015 season, pre-vaccination. Generated by immunoSEQ multiplex PCR, the TCRdb table keeps only in-frame clones and is missing some. The repertoire holds roughly 10,000 clones, with about four fifths as singletons. Sequenced material: CXCR5- memory CD4+ T cells sorted from blood, taken on the day of influenza vaccination. The receptors originated from an adult who received the influenza vaccine.

This clone was seen only once. V usage is TRBV28 and J usage is TRBJ2-1, with 7 bases fitting TRBD2. The CDR3 is 16 amino acids. The germline gives CDR1 MDHEN, CDR2 SYDVKM. V trimming: 2 bases; J trimming: 2 bases; junction bases outside the gene matches: 6. The CDR3 DNA reads as TGTGCCAGCAGTTTAGGGGGAGGGTTCCCCTACAATGAGCAGTTCTTC. This sequence encodes CASSLGGGFPYNEQFF.

The CDR3 sequence: CASSLAGTSGNEQFF. The CDR3 DNA reads TGTGCCAGCAGCTTAGCCGGGACTAGCGGGAATGAGCAGTTCTTC. V is TRBV7-9 and J is TRBJ2-1; 12 bases align to TRBD2. The CDR3 contains 15 residues. The germline V gene encodes CDR1 SEHNR and CDR2 FQNEAQ (reference sequence). V shed 0 bases and J 7 bases; nucleotides not matched to a gene: 1.

The rearrangement uses TRBV18 and TRBJ1-1; D unclear. This CDR3 comprises 17 residues. The V and J ends lost 1 base and 3 bases respectively, with 18 bases between them. Germline V lookup: CDR1 KGHSH, CDR2 LQKENI. DNA of the CDR3: TGTGCCAGCTCACCACGATCCGCAGTTGGTCGGGACACTGAAGCTTTCTTT. It is translated as CASSPRSAVGRDTEAFF.

The chain uses TRBV7-2 and TRBJ1-2; the D gene is possibly TRBD1 (5 bases). Per the germline V gene, CDR1 is SGHTA and CDR2 is FQGNSA. The V gene lost 1 base and the J gene lost 2 bases, with 8 bases spanning the gap. The CDR3 is 14 amino acids. In DNA, the CDR3 is TGTGCCAGCAGCTTAGGACAGCCGAACTATGGCTACACCTTC. As protein: CASSLGQPNYGYTF.

V gene TRBV27 combines with J gene TRBJ1-4; 7 bases fit TRBD1. The CDR3 is made up of 15 amino acids. Germline V gives CDR1 MNHEY, CDR2 SMNVEV (reference sequence). V dropped 5 bases and J dropped 1; count of bases not matched to a gene: 4. CDR3 amino acids: CASSLRQGTNEKLFF. For the CDR3, the DNA is TGTGCCAGCAGTCTCCGACAGGGAACTAATGAAAAACTGTTTTTT.

The chain is built from TRBV5-1 and TRBJ1-1; TRBD1 aligns across 11 bases. After removal of 2 bases from V and 5 bases from J, the junction contained 5 bases not matched to a gene. CDR1 SGHRS and CDR2 YFSETQ come from the germline V gene. CDR3 size: 15 residues. CDR3 sequence: CASSFLGQGETEAFF. CDR3 nucleotide sequence: TGCGCCAGCAGCTTTTTGGGACAGGGGGAAACTGAAGCTTTCTTT.

The rearrangement uses TRBV28 and TRBJ2-1; perhaps TRBD2 as D (7 bases). CDR3 size: 15 residues. Trimming stripped 3 bases from V and 2 bases from J, with 11 bases between. Germline V CDR1 and CDR2: MDHEN, SYDVKM. In DNA form, the CDR3 reads TGTGCCAGCAGTTTGACCGGGGGGCCCTACAATGAGCAGTTCTTC. Protein product: CASSLTGGPYNEQFF.

This clone was detected only a few times. CDR3 sequence (DNA): TGTGCCAGCAGCCTGGACAGGGCGTACGAGCAGTACTTC. It is translated as CASSLDRAYEQYF. The V and J genes are TRBV6-1 and TRBJ2-7; TRBD1 matches 8 bases. Germline CDR1 reads MNHNS; CDR2 reads SASEGT. V gave up 6 bases and J gave up 4 bases; unmatched junction bases: 5. The CDR3 consists of 13 residues.

The CDR3, as DNA: TGTGCCAGCAGTCGACTCTACGAGCAGTACTTC. Its translation: CASSRLYEQYF. This sequence joins TRBV6-6 and TRBJ2-7; D not resolved. Trimming removed 5 bases at V and 3 bases at J, with 5 bases between. Germline V CDR1 and CDR2: MNHNY, SVGAGI (reference sequence). CDR3 length equals 11 residues.

The chain links TRBV7-2 to TRBJ2-3; the D gene could be TRBD1 or TRBD2 (6 bases each). This CDR3 has 16 amino acids. Germline loops: CDR1 SGHTA, CDR2 FQGNSA. V lost 6 bases and J 1 base, leaving 17 bases between the germline ends. This chain's CDR3 is CASRFRGGQRTDTQYF. CDR3 nucleotides: TGTGCCAGCAGGTTCCGAGGGGGGCAGCGCACAGATACGCAGTATTTT.

The V and J genes are TRBV10-3 and TRBJ2-3, with D possibly being TRBD2 (7 bases). The CDR3 contains 14 residues. The germline V and J ends were trimmed by 6 bases and 5 bases, with 15 bases remaining between them. Germline CDR1 reads ENHRY; CDR2 reads SYGVKD. CDR3 bases: TGTGCCATCAGGGCAGTAAGGGGGGGAGATACGCAGTATTTT. It encodes CAIRAVRGGDTQYF.

This chain links TRBV29-1 with TRBJ2-7; D remains unclear. Germline V lookup: CDR1 SQVTM, CDR2 ANQGSEA. V lost 5 bases and J 1 base, leaving 6 bases between the germline ends. This CDR3 contains 11 residues. As DNA, the CDR3 is TGCAGCGTTACAGAGTCCTACGAGCAGTACTTC. Encoded protein: CSVTESYEQYF.

This chain connects TRBV5-4 to TRBJ2-3; possible D gene TRBD2, 5 bases. Trimming cost V 7 bases and J 1 base, with 19 bases left between them. Per germline, CDR1 SGHNT and CDR2 YYREEE (reference sequence). The CDR3 covers 16 residues. CDR3 amino acids: CASHGPGSHRTDTQYF. CDR3 nucleotide sequence: TGTGCCAGCCACGGGCCGGGGTCGCACCGCACAGATACGCAGTATTTT.

The chain carries TRBV28 and TRBJ1-2, with D maybe TRBD1 (5 bases). Germline V CDR1 and CDR2: MDHEN, SYDVKM. The CDR3 loop spans 12 amino acids. V lost 6 bases and J 9 bases, leaving 14 bases between the germline ends. The CDR3 nucleotides are TGTGCCAGCAGCCTGACTGGGGGGAGCTACACCTTC. It translates to CASSLTGGSYTF.

The chain joins TRBV9 to TRBJ1-4; TRBD1 agrees at 8 bases. V was clipped by 4 bases and J by 7 bases; unmatched bases: 6. The CDR3 runs 14 residues. CDR1 is SGDLS, CDR2 YYNGEE, per germline. The DNA for the CDR3 is TGTGCCAGCAGCCCCGGACAGGGTCGTGAAAAACTGTTTTTT. It is translated as CASSPGQGREKLFF.

The chain joins TRBV11-1 to TRBJ1-6; a weak D match, TRBD1 (6 bases). The ends were cut back, 4 bases at V and 4 bases at J, with 11 bases in the middle. Germline V gene data show CDR1 as SGHAT and CDR2 as FQDESV (reference sequence). This CDR3 has 15 residues. The CDR3 DNA is TGTGCCAGCAGCTCGAGACAGGCGTATAATTCACCCCTCCACTTT. Its protein is CASSSRQAYNSPLHF.

The rearrangement links TRBV7-8 to TRBJ2-2; D might be TRBD1 (6 bases). The V end lost 3 bases, the J end lost 5 bases, and 16 bases lay between the germline ends. Germline V gene data show CDR1 as SGHVS and CDR2 as FQNEAQ. This CDR3 contains 16 residues. The CDR3 DNA is TGTGCCAGCAGCTTGTGGACAGACTTACGGACCGGGGAGCTGTTTTTT. It yields the protein CASSLWTDLRTGELFF. The full variable domain, with the rest looked up from reference TRBV7-8 and TRBJ2-2, is GAGVSQSPRYKVAKRGQDVALRCDPISGHVSLFWYQQALGQGPEFLTYFQNEAQLDKSGLPSDRFFAERPEGSVSTLKIQRTQQEDSAVYLCASSLWTDLRTGELFFGEGSRLTVL.

V gene TRBV11-2 combines with J gene TRBJ2-7, with D possibly being TRBD1 (6 bases). The CDR3 spans 13 residues. Trimming left V 1 base short and J 7 bases short, with 11 bases between. Germline V gene sequence: CDR1 SGHAT, CDR2 FQNNGV. The CDR3 coding sequence is TGTGCCAGCAGCTTAGGCCAAGGGGGTGAGCAGTACTTC. It specifies CASSLGQGGEQYF.